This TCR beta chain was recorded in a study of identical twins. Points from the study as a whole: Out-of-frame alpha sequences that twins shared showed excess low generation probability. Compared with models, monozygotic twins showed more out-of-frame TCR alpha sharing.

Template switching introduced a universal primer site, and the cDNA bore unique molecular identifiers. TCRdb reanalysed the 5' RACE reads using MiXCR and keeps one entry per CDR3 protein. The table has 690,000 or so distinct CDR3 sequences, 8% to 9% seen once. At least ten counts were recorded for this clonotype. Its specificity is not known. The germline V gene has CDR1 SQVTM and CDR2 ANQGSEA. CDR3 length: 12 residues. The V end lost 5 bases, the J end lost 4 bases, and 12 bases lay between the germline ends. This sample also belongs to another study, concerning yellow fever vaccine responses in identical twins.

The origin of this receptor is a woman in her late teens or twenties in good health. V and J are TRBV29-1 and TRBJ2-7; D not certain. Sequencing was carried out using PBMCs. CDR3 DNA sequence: TGCAGCGTTAGTGGGCAACCTTACGAGCAGTACTTC. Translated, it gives CSVSGQPYEQYF.